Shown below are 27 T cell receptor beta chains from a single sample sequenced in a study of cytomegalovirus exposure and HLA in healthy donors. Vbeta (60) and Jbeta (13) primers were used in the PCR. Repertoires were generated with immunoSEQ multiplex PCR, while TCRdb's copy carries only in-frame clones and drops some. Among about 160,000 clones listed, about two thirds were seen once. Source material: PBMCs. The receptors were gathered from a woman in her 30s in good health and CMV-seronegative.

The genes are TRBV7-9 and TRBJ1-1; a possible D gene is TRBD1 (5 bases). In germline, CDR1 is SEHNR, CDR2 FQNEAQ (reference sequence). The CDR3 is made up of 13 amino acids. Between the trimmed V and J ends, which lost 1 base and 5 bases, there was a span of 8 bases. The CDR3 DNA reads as TGTGCCAGCAGCTTAGGCGGGGGGACTGAAGCTTTCTTT. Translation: CASSLGGGTEAFF. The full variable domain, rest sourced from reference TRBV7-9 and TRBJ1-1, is DTGVSQNPRHKITKRGQNVTFRCDPISEHNRLYWYRQTLGQGPEFLTYFQNEAQLEKSRLLSDRFSAERPKGSFSTLEIQRTEQGDSAMYLCASSLGGGTEAFFGQGTRLTVV.

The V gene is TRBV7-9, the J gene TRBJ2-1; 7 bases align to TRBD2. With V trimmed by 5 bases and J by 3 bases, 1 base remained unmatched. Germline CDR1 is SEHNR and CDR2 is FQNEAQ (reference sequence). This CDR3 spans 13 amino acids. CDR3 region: CASSPGGYNEQFF. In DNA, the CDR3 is TGTGCCAGCAGCCCGGGAGGCTACAATGAGCAGTTCTTC.

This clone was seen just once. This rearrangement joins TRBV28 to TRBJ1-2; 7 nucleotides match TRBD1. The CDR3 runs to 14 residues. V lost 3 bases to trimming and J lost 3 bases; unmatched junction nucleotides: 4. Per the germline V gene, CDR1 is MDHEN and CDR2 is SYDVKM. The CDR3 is CASSFDRVYYGYTF. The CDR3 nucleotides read TGTGCCAGCAGTTTCGACAGGGTGTACTATGGCTACACCTTC.

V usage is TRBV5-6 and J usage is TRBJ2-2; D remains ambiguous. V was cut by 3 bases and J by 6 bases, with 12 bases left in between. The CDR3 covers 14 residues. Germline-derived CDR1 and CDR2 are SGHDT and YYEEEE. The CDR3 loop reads CASSSASSAGELFF. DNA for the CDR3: TGTGCCAGCAGCTCCGCCTCTAGTGCCGGGGAGCTGTTTTTT.

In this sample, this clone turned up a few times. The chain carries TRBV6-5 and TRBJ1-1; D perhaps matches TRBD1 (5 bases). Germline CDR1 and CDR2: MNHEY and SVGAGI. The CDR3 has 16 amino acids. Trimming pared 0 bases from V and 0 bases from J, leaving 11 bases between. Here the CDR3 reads CASSYSIWGMNTEAFF. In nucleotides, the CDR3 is TGTGCCAGCAGTTACTCGATTTGGGGCATGAACACTGAAGCTTTCTTT.

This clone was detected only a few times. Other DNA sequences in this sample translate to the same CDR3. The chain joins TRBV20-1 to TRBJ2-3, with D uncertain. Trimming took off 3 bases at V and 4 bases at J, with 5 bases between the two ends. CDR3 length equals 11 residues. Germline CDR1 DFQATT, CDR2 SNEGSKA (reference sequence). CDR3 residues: CSASRADTQYF. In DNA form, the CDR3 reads TGCAGTGCTAGTCGGGCAGATACGCAGTATTTT.

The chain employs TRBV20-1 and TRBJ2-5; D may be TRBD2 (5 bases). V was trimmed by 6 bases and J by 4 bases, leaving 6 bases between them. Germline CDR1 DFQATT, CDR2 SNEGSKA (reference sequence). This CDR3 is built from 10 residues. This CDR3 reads CSAEGETQYF. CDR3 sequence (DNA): TGCAGTGCCGAGGGAGAGACCCAGTACTTC.

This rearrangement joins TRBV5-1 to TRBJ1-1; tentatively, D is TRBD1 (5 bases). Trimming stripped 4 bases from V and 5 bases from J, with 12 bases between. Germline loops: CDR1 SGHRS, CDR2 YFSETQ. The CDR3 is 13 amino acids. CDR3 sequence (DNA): TGCGCCAGCAGCGCAAGGGGTAGGACTGAAGCTTTCTTT. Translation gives CASSARGRTEAFF.

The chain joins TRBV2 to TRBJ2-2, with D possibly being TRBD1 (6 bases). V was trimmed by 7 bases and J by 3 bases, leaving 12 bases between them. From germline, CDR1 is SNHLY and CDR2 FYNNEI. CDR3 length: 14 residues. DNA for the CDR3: TGTGCCAGCATGAGGGACAAAGACACCGGGGAGCTGTTTTTT. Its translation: CASMRDKDTGELFF.

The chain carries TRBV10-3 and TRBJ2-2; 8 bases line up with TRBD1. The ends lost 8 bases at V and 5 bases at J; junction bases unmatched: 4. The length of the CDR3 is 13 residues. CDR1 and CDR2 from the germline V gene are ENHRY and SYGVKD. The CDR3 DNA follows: TGTGCCATCGGTACAGGGGGTACCGGGGAGCTGTTTTTT. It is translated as CAIGTGGTGELFF.

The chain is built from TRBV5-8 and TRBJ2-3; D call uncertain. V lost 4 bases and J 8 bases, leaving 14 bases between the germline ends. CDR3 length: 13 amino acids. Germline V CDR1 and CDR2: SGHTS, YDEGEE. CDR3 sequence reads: CASSLSYVVTQYF. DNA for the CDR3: TGTGCCAGCAGCCTGTCGTATGTCGTTACGCAGTATTTT.

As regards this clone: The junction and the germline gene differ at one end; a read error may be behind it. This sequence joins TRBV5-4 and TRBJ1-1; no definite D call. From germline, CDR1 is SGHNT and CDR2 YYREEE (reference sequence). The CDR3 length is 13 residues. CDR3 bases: TGTGCCAGCAGCTTGGAAGCCACTAGATCTGGGCTCTTT. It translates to CASSLEATRSGLF.

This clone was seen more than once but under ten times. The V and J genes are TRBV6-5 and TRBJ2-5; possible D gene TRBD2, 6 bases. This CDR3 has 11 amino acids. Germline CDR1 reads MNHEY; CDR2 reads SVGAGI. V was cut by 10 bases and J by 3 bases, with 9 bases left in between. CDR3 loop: CATVAEETQYF. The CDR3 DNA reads TGTGCCACCGTAGCGGAAGAGACCCAGTACTTC.

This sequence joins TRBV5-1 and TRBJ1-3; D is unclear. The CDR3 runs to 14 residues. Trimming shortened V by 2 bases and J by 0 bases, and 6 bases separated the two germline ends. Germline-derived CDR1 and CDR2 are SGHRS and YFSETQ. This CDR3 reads CASSFGDSGNTIYF. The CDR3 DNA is TGCGCCAGCAGCTTTGGAGACTCTGGAAACACCATATATTTT.

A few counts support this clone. CDR3: CASRNSGGHTGELFF. The CDR3 DNA follows: TGTGCCAGCAGAAATTCCGGAGGACACACCGGGGAGCTGTTTTTT. The chain recombines TRBV7-9 with TRBJ2-2; TRBD2 is a possible D gene (5 bases). Germline V lookup: CDR1 SEHNR, CDR2 FQNEAQ (reference sequence). Deletions cut 6 bases from V and 3 bases from J, with 14 bases between. The CDR3 has 15 amino acids.

CDR3 loop: CASSYSTSRPNNEQFF. The CDR3 bases are TGTGCCAGCAGTTACTCGACGTCTAGGCCTAACAATGAGCAGTTCTTC. J is TRBJ2-1 and V is TRBV6-5, with D hard to call. Deletions cut 0 bases from V and 5 bases from J, with 14 bases between. CDR1 is MNHEY and CDR2 is SVGAGI in the germline V gene. The CDR3 is 16 amino acids.

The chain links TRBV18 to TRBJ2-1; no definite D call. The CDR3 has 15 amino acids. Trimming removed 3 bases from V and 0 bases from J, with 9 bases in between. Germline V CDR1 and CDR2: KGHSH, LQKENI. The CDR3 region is CASSPSRYSYNEQFF. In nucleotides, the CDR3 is TGTGCCAGCTCACCTAGCAGATACTCCTACAATGAGCAGTTCTTC.

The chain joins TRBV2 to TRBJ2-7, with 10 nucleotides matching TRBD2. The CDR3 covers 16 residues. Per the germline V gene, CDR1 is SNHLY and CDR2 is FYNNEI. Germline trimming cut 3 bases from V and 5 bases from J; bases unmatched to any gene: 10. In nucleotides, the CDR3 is TGTGCCAGCAGTGAGGCTAGCGGGAGATCGGTCAACGAGCAGTACTTC. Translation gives CASSEASGRSVNEQYF.

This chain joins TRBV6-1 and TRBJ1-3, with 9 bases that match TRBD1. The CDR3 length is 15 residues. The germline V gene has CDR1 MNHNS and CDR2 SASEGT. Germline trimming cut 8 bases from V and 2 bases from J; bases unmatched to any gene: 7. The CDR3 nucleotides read TGTGCCAGCTCGATAAGGACAGGGGCTGGAAACACCATATATTTT. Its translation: CASSIRTGAGNTIYF.

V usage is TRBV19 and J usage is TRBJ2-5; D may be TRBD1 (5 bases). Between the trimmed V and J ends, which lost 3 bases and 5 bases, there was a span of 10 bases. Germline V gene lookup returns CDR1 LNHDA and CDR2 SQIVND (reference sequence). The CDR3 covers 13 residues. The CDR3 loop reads CASSIRAEETQYF. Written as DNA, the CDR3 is TGTGCCAGTAGTATCAGGGCGGAGGAGACCCAGTACTTC.

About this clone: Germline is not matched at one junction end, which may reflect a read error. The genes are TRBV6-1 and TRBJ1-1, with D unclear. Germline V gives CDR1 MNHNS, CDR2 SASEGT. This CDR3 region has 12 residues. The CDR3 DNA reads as TGTGCCAGCAGTGAACCAGACACAGAAGCTTTCTTT. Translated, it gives CASSEPDTEAFF.

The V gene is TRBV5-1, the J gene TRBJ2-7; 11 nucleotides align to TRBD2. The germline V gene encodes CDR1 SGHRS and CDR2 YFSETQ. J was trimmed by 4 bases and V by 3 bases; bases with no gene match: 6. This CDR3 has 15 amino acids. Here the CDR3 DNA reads TGCGCCAGCAGCTATTTAGCGGGAGGGCCTTACGAGCAGTACTTC. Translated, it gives CASSYLAGGPYEQYF.

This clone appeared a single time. In DNA, the CDR3 is TGTGCCAGCAGTAAATTAGACTTCGTCAATGAGCAGTTCTTC. Translation: CASSKLDFVNEQFF. The rearrangement links TRBV6-1 to TRBJ2-1; D ambiguous. V was trimmed by 5 bases and J by 6 bases, leaving 14 bases between them. The CDR3 length is 14 residues. Germline assignment: CDR1 MNHNS and CDR2 SASEGT.

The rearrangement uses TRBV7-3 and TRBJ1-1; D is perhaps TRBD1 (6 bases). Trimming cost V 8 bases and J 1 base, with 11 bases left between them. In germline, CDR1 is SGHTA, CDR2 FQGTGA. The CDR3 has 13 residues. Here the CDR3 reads CASSTGTNTEAFF. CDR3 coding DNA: TGTGCCAGCTCAACAGGGACGAACACTGAAGCTTTCTTT.

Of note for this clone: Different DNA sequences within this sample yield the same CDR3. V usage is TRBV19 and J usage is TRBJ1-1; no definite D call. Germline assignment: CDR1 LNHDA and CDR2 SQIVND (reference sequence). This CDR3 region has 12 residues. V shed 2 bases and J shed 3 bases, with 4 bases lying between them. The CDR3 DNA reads TGTGCCAGTAGTATAACGGACACTGAAGCTTTCTTT. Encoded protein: CASSITDTEAFF.

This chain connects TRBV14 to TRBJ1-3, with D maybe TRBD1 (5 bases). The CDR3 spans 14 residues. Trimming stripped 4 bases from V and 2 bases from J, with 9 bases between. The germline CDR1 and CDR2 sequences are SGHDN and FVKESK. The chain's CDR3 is CASSPWTTGNTIYF. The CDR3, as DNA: TGTGCCAGCAGCCCCTGGACAACTGGAAACACCATATATTTT.

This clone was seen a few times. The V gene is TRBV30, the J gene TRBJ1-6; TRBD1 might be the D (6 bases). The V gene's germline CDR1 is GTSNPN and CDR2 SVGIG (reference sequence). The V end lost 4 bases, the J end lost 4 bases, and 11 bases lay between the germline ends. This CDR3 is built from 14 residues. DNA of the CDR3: TGTGCCTGGAAAGGAAGGGGGTATAATTCACCCCTCCACTTT. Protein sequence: CAWKGRGYNSPLHF.